The table lists the clone carrying this TCR beta chain with a few counts. As yet, its antigen is unknown. The data were taken from a study of T cells after yellow fever vaccination. The study made its TCR cDNA through 5'RACE template switching. That step introduced a universal primer site along with UMIs. TCRdb re-derived calls from the 5' RACE reads in MiXCR, one entry per CDR3 protein. The sample lists around 500,000 distinct CDR3 sequences; roughly a fifth were seen once. Study-wide points: The CD4 compartment and the CD8 compartment contained a small share of clonotypes in common.

CDR1 is DFQATT, CDR2 SNEGSKA, per germline (reference sequence). V lost 3 bases and J 4 bases, leaving 10 bases between the germline ends. The CDR3 has 13 amino acids. Sequenced material: PBMCs, taken 20 to 25 days after the first yellow fever vaccination. This chain links TRBV20-1 with TRBJ1-5; weak D call: TRBD1 (5 bases). This clonotype was obtained from a man between 18 and 35 years old who received the YFV17D yellow fever vaccine. The CDR3 loop reads CSASRGWNQPQHF. The DNA for the CDR3 is TGCAGTGCTAGTAGGGGTTGGAATCAGCCCCAGCATTTT.